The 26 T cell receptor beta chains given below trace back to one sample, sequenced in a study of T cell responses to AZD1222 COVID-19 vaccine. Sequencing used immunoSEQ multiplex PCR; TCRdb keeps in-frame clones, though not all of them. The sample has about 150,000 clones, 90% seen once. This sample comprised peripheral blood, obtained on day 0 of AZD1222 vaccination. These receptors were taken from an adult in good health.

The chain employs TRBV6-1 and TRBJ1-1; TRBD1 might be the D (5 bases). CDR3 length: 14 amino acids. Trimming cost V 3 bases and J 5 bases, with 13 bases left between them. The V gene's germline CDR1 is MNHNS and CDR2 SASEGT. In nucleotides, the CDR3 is TGTGCCAGCAGTGACAGGGCTTTGAGAACTGAAGCTTTCTTT. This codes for CASSDRALRTEAFF.

In nucleotides, the CDR3 is TGTGCCAGCAGCTTACCAAGGGACAGGGGGAGCACCGGGGAGCTGTTTTTT. Its protein product is CASSLPRDRGSTGELFF. V gene TRBV7-2 combines with J gene TRBJ2-2; 11 bases are shared with TRBD1. Germline V gene data show CDR1 as SGHTA and CDR2 as FQGNSA. J gave up 4 bases and V 2 bases, and 6 bases lay outside the gene matches. The CDR3 runs to 17 residues. Based on the CDR3 plus reference TRBV7-2 and TRBJ2-2, the full variable domain is GAGVSQSPSNKVTEKGKDVELRCDPISGHTALYWYRQSLGQGLEFLIYFQGNSAPDKSGLPSDRFSAERTGGSVSTLTIQRTQQEDSAVYLCASSLPRDRGSTGELFFGEGSRLTVL.

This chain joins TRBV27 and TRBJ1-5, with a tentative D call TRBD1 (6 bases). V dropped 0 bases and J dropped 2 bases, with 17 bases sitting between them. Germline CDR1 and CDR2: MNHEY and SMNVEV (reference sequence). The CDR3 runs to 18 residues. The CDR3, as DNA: TGTGCCAGCAGTTTATCCGGGAGGGGGGGCTGGGGCAATCAGCCCCAGCATTTT. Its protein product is CASSLSGRGGWGNQPQHF.

CDR3 loop: CATSRSSLEHGYTF. The CDR3 nucleotides read TGTGCCACCAGCAGATCATCTTTGGAGCATGGCTACACCTTC. The gene calls are TRBV15 and TRBJ1-2; D is ambiguous. This CDR3 comprises 14 residues. The V gene lost 2 bases and the J gene lost 6 bases, with 13 bases spanning the gap. Germline values: CDR1 LNHNV, CDR2 YYDKDF (reference sequence). The entire variable domain, with the rest obtained from reference TRBV15 and TRBJ1-2, is as follows: DAMVIQNPRYQVTQFGKPVTLSCSQTLNHNVMYWYQQKSSQAPKLLFHYYDKDFNNEADTPDNFQSRRPNTSFCFLDIRSPGLGDTAMYLCATSRSSLEHGYTFGSGTRLTVV.

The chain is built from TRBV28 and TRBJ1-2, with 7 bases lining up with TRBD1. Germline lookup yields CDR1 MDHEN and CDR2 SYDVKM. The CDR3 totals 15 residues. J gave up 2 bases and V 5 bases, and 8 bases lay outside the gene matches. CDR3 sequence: CASSGAGTVNYGYTF. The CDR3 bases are TGTGCCAGCAGTGGAGCAGGGACAGTCAACTATGGCTACACCTTC.

Here the CDR3 DNA reads TGCGCCAGCAGCCATGTTGGGACAGGGGACTCCAATGAGCAGTTCTTC. It translates to CASSHVGTGDSNEQFF. The chain joins TRBV4-3 to TRBJ2-1; 10 positions match TRBD1. Germline CDR1 LGHNA, CDR2 YSLEER. CDR3 length: 16 residues. J gave up 6 bases and V 3 bases, and 8 bases lay outside the gene matches.

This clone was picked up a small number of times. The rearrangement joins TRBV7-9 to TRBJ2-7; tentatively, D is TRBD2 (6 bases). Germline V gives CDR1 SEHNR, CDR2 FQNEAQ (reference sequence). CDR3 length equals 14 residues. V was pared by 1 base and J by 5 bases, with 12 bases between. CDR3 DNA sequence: TGTGCCAGCAGCTTAGGTGCCGGGAGTGACGAGCAGTACTTC. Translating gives CASSLGAGSDEQYF.

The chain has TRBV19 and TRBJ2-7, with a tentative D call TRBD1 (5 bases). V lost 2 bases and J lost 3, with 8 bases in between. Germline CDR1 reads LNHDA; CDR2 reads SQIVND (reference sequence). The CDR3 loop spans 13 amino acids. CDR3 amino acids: CASSIIDSYEQYF. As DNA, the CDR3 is TGTGCCAGTAGTATAATCGACAGCTACGAGCAGTACTTC.

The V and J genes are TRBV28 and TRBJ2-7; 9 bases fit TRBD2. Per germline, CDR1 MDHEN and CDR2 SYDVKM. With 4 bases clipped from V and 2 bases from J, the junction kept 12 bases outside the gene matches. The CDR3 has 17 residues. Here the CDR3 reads CASSSPSSGRFTYEQYF. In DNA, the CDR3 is TGTGCCAGCAGTTCCCCTTCAAGCGGGAGGTTTACCTACGAGCAGTACTTC.

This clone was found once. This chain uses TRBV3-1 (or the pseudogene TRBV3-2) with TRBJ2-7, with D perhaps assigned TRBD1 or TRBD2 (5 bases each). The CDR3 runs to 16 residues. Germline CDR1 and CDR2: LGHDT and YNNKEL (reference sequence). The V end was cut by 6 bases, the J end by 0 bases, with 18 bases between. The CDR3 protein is CASRPQGALSSYEQYF. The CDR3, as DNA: TGTGCCAGCAGGCCTCAGGGAGCGCTGAGCTCCTACGAGCAGTACTTC.

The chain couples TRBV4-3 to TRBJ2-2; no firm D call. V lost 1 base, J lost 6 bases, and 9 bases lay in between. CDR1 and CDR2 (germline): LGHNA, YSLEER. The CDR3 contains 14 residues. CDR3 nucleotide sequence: TGCGCCAGCAGCCAAGGAAAAATCCCCGGGGAGCTGTTTTTT. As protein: CASSQGKIPGELFF.

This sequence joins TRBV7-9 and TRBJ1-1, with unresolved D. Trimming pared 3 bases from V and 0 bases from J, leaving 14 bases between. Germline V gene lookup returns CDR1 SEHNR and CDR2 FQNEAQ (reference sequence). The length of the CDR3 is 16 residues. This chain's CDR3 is CASSFEPGRMNTEAFF. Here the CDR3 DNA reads TGTGCCAGCAGCTTTGAACCGGGGAGAATGAACACTGAAGCTTTCTTT.

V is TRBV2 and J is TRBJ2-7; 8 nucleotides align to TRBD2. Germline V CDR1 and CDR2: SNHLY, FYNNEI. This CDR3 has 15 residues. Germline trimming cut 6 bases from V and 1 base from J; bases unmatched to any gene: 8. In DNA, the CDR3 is TGTGCCAGCAGCGCCTTTAGCGGGAAGTCCTACGAGCAGTACTTC. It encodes CASSAFSGKSYEQYF.

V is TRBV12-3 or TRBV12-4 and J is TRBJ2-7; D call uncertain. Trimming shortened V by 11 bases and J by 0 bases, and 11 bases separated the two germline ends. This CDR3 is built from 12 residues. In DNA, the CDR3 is TGTGCCCCGGGCCAGAGCTCCTACGAGCAGTACTTC. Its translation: CAPGQSSYEQYF.

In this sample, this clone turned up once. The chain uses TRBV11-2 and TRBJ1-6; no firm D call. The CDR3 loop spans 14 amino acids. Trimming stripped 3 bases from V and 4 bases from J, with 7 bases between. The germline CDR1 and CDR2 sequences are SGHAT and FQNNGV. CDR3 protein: CASSFSNYNSPLHF. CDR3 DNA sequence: TGTGCCAGCAGCTTTTCAAATTATAATTCACCCCTCCACTTT.

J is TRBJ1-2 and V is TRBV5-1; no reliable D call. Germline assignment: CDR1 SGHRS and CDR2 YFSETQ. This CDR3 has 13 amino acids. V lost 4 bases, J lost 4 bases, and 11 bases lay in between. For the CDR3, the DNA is TGCGCCAGCAGCCCTACTCGGGGCTATGGCTACACCTTC. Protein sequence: CASSPTRGYGYTF.

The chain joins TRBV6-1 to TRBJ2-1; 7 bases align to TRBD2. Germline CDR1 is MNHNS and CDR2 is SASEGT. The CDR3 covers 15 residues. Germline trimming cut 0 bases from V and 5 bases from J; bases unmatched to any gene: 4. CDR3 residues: CASSEAASGNNEQFF. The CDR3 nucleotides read TGTGCCAGCAGTGAAGCGGCTAGCGGAAACAATGAGCAGTTCTTC.

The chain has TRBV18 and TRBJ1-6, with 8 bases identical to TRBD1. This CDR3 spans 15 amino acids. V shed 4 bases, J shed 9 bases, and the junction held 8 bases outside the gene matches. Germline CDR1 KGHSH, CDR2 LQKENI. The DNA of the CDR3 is TGTGCCAGCTCACAGACGACAGGGGTTGGTTCACCCCTCCACTTT. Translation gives CASSQTTGVGSPLHF.

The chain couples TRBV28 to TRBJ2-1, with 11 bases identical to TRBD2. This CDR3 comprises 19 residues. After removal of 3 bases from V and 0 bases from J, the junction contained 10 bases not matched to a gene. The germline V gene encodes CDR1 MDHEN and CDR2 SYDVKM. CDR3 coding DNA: TGTGCCAGCAGTTTTCTTAGACTAGCGGGGATTAGCTCCTACAATGAGCAGTTCTTC. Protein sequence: CASSFLRLAGISSYNEQFF. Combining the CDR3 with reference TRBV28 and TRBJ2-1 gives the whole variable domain DVKVTQSSRYLVKRTGEKVFLECVQDMDHENMFWYRQDPGLGLRLIYFSYDVKMKEKGDIPEGYSVSREKKERFSLILESASTNQTSMYLCASSFLRLAGISSYNEQFFGPGTRLTVL.

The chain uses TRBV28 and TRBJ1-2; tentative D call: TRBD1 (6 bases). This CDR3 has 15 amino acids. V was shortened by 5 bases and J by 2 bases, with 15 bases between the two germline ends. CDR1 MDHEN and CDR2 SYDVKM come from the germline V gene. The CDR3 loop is CASSVSGVRNYGYTF. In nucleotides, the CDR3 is TGTGCCAGCAGTGTATCAGGGGTGAGAAACTATGGCTACACCTTC.

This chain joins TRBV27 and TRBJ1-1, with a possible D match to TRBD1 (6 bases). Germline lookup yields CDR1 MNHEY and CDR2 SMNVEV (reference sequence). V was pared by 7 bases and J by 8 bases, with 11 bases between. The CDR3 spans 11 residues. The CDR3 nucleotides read TGTGCCAGCACTTTCGGACAGGAAGCTTTCTTT. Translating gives CASTFGQEAFF.

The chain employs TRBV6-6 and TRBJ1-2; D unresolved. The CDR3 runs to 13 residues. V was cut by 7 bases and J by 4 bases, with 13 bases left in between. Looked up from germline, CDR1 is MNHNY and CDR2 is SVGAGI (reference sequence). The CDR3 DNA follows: TGTGCCAGCACGTGGGGAGGTAGCTATGGCTACACCTTC. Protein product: CASTWGGSYGYTF.

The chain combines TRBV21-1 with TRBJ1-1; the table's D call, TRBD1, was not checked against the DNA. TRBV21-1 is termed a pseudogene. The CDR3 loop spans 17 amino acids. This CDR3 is CASSKVPTGQVNTEAFF. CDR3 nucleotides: TGTGCCAGCAGCAAAGTTCCCACGGGACAGGTGAACACTGAAGCTTTCTTT.

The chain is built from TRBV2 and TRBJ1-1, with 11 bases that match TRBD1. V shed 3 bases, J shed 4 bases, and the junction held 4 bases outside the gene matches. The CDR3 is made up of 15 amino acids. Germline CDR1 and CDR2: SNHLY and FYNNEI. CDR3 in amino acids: CASSEDRGRGTEAFF. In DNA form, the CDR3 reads TGTGCCAGCAGTGAGGACAGGGGGCGGGGCACTGAAGCTTTCTTT.

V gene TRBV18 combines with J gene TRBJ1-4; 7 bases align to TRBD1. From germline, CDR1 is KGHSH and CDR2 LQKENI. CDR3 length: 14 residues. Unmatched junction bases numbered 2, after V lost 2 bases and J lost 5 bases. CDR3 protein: CASSPLQGNEKLFF. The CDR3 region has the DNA TGTGCCAGCTCACCATTACAGGGGAATGAAAAACTGTTTTTT.

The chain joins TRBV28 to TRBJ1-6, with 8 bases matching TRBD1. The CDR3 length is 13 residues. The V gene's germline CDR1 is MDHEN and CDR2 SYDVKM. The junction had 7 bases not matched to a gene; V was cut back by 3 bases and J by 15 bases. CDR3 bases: TGTGCCAGCAGTTTTTCAGGGGGCAGGCTCCTCCACTTT. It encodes CASSFSGGRLLHF.